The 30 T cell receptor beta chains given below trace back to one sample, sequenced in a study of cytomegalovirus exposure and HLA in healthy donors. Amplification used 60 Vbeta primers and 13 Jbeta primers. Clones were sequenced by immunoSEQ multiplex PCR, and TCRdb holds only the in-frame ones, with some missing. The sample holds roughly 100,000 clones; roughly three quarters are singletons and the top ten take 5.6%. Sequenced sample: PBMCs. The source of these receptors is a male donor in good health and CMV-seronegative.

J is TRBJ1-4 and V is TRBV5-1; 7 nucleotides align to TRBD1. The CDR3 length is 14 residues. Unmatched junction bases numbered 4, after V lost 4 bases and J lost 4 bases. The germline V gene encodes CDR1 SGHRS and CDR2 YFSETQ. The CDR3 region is CASSPGQNNEKLFF. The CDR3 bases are TGCGCCAGCAGCCCGGGACAGAATAATGAAAAACTGTTTTTT. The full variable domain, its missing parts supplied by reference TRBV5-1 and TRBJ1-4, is KAGVTQTPRYLIKTRGQQVTLSCSPISGHRSVSWYQQTPGQGLQFLFEYFSETQRNKGNFPGRFSGRQFSNSRSEMNVSTLELGDSALYLCASSPGQNNEKLFFGSGTQLSVL.

CDR3 sequence: CASSQHPANTGELFF. The CDR3 DNA is TGCGCCAGCAGCCAACATCCGGCGAACACCGGGGAGCTGTTTTTT. V is TRBV4-3 and J is TRBJ2-2; no clear D. Germline V gene lookup returns CDR1 LGHNA and CDR2 YSLEER. V was cut by 2 bases and J by 0 bases, with 7 bases left in between. The CDR3 loop spans 15 amino acids.

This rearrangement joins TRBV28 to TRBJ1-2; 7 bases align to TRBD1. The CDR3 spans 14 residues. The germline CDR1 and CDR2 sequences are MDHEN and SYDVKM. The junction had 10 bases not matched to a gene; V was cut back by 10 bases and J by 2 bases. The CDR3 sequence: CAITPGTANYGYTF. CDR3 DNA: TGTGCCATTACGCCCGGGACAGCCAACTATGGCTACACCTTC.

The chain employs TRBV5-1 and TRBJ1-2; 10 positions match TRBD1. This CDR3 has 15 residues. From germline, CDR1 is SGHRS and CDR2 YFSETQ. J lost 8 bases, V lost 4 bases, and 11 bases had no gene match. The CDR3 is CASSTPDRGFGGYTF. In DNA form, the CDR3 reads TGCGCCAGCAGCACCCCGGACAGGGGGTTTGGAGGCTACACCTTC.

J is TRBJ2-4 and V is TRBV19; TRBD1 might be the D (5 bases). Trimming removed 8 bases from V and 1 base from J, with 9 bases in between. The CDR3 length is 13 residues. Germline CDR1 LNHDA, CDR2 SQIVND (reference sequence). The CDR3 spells CASDPGAKNIQYF. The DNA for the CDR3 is TGTGCCAGTGACCCAGGGGCCAAAAACATTCAGTACTTC.

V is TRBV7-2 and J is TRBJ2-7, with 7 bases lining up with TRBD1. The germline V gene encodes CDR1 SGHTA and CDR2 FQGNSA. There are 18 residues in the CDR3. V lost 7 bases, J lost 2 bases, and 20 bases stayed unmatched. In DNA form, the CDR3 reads TGTGCCAGCACTCAGGTGGATAAGCCCCGGACAGGAACCTACGAGCAGTACTTC. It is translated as CASTQVDKPRTGTYEQYF.

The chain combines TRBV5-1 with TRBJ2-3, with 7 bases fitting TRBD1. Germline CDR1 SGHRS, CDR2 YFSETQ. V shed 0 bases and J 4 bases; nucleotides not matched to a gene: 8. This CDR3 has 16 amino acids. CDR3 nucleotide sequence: TGCGCCAGCAGCTTGGCCGCGTCAGGGGGAGCAGATACGCAGTATTTT. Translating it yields CASSLAASGGADTQYF.

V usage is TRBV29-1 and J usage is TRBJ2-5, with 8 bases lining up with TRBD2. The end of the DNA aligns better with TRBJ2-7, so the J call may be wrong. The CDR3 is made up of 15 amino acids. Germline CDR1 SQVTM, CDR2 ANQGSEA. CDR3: CSVEDREGIPYEQYF. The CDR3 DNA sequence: TGCAGCGTTGAAGATCGGGAGGGAATCCCCTACGAGCAGTACTTC.

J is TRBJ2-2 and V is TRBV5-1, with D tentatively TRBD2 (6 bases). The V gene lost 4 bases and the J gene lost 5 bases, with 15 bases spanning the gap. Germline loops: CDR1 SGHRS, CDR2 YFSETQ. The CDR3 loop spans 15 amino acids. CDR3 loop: CASSRELAGTGELFF. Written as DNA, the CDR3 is TGCGCCAGCAGCCGGGAACTAGCCGGAACCGGGGAGCTGTTTTTT.

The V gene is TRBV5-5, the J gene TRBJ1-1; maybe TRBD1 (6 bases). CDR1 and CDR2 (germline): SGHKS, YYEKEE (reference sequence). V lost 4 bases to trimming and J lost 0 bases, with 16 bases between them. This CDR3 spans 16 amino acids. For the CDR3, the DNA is TGTGCCAGCAGCCTAAAACTCGGACAGCTGAACACTGAAGCTTTCTTT. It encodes CASSLKLGQLNTEAFF.

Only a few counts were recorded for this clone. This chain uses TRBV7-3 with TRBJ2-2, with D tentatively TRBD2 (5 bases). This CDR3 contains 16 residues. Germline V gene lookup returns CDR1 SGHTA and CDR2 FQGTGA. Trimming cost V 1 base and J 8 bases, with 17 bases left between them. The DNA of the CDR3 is TGTGCCAGCAGCTTAAATTCCGGGGTCTCATCTGGGGAGCTGTTTTTT. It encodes CASSLNSGVSSGELFF.

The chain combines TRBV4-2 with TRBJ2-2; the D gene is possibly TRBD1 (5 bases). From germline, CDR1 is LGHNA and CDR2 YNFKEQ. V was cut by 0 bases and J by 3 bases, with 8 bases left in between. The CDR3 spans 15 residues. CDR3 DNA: TGTGCCAGCAGCCAAGAGGGCAGGGACACCGGGGAGCTGTTTTTT. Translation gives CASSQEGRDTGELFF.

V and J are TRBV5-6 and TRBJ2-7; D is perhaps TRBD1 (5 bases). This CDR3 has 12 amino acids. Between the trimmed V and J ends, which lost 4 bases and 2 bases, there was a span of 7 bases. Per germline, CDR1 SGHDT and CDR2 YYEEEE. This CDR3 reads CASSRQPYEQYF. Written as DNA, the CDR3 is TGTGCCAGCAGCCGACAGCCCTACGAGCAGTACTTC.

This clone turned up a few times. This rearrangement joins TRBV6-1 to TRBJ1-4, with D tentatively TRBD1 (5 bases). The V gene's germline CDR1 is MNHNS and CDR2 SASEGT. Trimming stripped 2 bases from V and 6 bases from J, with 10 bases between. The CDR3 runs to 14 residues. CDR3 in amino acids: CASSEYWGDEKLFF. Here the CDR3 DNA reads TGTGCCAGCAGTGAATACTGGGGCGATGAAAAACTGTTTTTT.

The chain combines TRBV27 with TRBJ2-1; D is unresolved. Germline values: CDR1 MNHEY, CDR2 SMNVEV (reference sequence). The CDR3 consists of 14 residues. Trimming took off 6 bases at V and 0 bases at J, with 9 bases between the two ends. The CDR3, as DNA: TGTGCCAGCAGCGGTCACAGCTCCTACAATGAGCAGTTCTTC. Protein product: CASSGHSSYNEQFF.

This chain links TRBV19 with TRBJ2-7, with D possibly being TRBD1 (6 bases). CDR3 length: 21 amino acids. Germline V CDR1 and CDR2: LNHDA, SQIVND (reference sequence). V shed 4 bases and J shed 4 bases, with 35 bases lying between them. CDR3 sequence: CASSTPTPDSRGTSYRYEQYF. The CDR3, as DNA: TGTGCCAGTAGTACTCCTACACCGGACTCAAGGGGGACCTCTTATCGGTACGAGCAGTACTTC.

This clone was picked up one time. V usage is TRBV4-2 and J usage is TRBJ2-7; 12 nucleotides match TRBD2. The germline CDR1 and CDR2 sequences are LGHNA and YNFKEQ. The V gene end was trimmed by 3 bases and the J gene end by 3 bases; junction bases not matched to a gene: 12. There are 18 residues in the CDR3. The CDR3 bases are TGTGCCAGCAGCCAGGACGGATTGGGACTAGCGGGCTTCTACGAGCAGTACTTC. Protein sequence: CASSQDGLGLAGFYEQYF.

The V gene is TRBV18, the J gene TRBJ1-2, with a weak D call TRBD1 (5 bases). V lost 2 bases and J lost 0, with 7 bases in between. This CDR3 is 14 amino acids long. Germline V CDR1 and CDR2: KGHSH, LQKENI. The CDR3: CASSPKTANYGYTF. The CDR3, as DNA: TGTGCCAGCTCACCAAAGACAGCTAACTATGGCTACACCTTC.

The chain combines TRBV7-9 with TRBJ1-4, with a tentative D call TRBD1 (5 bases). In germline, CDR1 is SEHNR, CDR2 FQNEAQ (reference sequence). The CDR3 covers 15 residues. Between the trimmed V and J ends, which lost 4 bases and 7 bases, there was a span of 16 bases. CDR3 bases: TGTGCCAGCAGCTCCCTGGGGGGTTCACGTGAAAAACTGTTTTTT. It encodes CASSSLGGSREKLFF.

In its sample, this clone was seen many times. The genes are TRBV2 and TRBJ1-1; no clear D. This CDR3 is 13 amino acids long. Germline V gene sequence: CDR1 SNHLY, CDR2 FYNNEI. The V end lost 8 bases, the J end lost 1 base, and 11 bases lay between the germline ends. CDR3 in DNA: TGTGCCAGCGGGAGGAAGGAGAACACTGAAGCTTTCTTT. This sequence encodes CASGRKENTEAFF.

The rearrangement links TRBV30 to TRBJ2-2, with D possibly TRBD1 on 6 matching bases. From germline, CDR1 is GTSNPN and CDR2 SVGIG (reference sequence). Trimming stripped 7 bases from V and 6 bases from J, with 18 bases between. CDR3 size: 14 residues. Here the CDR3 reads CALQTGTWAGELFF. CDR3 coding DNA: TGTGCCTTACAAACAGGGACGTGGGCCGGGGAGCTGTTTTTT. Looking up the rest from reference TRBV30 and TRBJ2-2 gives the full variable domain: SQTIHQWPATLVQPVGSPLSLECTVEGTSNPNLYWYRQAAGRGLQLLFYSVGIGQISSEVPQNLSASRPQDRQFILSSKKLLLSDSGFYLCALQTGTWAGELFFGEGSRLTVL.

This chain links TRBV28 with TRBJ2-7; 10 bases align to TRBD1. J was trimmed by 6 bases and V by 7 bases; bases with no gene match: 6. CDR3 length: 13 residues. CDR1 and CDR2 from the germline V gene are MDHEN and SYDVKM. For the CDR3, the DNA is TGTGCCAGCAACCCCGGACAGGGGGGCGAGCAGTACTTC. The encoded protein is CASNPGQGGEQYF.

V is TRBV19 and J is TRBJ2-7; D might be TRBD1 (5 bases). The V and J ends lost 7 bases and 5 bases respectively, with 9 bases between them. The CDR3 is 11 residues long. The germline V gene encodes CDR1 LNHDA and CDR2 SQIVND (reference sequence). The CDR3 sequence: CASTGFNEQYF. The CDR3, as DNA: TGTGCCAGTACAGGGTTCAACGAGCAGTACTTC.

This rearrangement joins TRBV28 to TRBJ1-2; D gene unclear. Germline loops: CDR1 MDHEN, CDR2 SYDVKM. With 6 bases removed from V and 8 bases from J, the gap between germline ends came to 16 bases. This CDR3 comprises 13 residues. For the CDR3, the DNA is TGTGCCAGCAGCTCTCCCTCGACACAGGGCTACACCTTC. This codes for CASSSPSTQGYTF.

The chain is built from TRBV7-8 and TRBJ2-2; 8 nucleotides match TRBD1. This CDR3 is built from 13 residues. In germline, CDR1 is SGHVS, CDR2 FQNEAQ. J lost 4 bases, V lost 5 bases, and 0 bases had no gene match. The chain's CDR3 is CASSGTGTGELFF. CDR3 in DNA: TGTGCCAGCAGCGGGACAGGCACCGGGGAGCTGTTTTTT.

The CDR3, as DNA: TGTGCCAGCAGCTTACCCCGGGAGGGGACAGATACGCAGTATTTT. This translates into CASSLPREGTDTQYF. This rearrangement joins TRBV11-3 to TRBJ2-3, with TRBD2 matching 8 bases. The germline V gene encodes CDR1 SGHNT and CDR2 YENEEA. This CDR3 has 15 amino acids. V was clipped by 2 bases and J by 3 bases; unmatched bases: 4.

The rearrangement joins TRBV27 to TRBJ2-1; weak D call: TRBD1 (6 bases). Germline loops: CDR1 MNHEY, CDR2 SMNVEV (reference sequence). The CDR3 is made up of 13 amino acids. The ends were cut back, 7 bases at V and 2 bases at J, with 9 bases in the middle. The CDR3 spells CASKQGTYNEQFF. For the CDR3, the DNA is TGTGCCAGCAAGCAGGGGACCTACAATGAGCAGTTCTTC.

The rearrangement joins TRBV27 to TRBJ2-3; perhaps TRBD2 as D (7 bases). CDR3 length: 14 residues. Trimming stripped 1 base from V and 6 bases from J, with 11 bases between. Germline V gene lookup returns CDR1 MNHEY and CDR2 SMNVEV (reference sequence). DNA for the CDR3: TGTGCCAGCAGTTTATTAGGGGGGGCTGATACGCAGTATTTT. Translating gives CASSLLGGADTQYF.

CDR3 residues: CSTGQGQSTQYF. The CDR3 nucleotides are TGTTCCACCGGACAGGGTCAAAGTACGCAGTATTTT. The V call is TRBV7-9, the J call TRBJ2-3; 8 nucleotides line up with TRBD1. This CDR3 region has 12 residues. Germline-derived CDR1 and CDR2 are SEHNR and FQNEAQ (reference sequence).

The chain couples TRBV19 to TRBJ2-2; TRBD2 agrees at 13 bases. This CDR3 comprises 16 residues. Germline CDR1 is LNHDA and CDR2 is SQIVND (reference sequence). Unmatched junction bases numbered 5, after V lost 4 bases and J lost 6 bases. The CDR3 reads CASSRTSGRSAGELFF. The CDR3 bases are TGTGCCAGTAGTAGGACTAGCGGGAGAAGCGCCGGGGAGCTGTTTTTT.